Following are 3 T cell receptor beta chains from one sample sequenced in a study of CD8 T cells in ankylosing spondylitis. One entry per CDR3 protein results from TCRdb running MiXCR on the 5' RACE reads. The sample lists about 170,000 distinct CDR3 sequences; 15% to 20% were seen once. Sequences were obtained from blood, either unsorted or a sorted T cell fraction (not recorded which). These TCRs come from a male donor with ankylosing spondylitis or in good health (not recorded which).

This clonotype was observed a few times. The rearrangement uses TRBV27 and TRBJ2-1; D not certain. With 8 bases removed from V and 4 bases from J, the gap between germline ends came to 6 bases. Germline lookup yields CDR1 MNHEY and CDR2 SMNVEV (reference sequence). This CDR3 has 11 amino acids. In DNA form, the CDR3 reads TGTGCCAGCGTACTATACAATGAGCAGTTCTTC. Protein sequence: CASVLYNEQFF.

This clonotype was picked up many times. The V and J genes are TRBV5-1 and TRBJ1-4; possible D gene TRBD1, 5 bases. This CDR3 has 14 amino acids. Germline V gene sequence: CDR1 SGHRS, CDR2 YFSETQ. V was shortened by 4 bases and J by 5 bases, with 12 bases between the two germline ends. The CDR3 reads CASSPGHGNEKLFF. Written as DNA, the CDR3 is TGCGCCAGCAGCCCGGGGCACGGGAATGAAAAACTGTTTTTT. The full variable domain, completed using reference TRBV5-1 and TRBJ1-4, is KAGVTQTPRYLIKTRGQQVTLSCSPISGHRSVSWYQQTPGQGLQFLFEYFSETQRNKGNFPGRFSGRQFSNSRSEMNVSTLELGDSALYLCASSPGHGNEKLFFGSGTQLSVL.

There are many counts of this clonotype. The rearrangement uses TRBV4-1 and TRBJ2-7; D not certain. Germline V gene sequence: CDR1 MGHRA, CDR2 YSYEKL. CDR3 length: 15 residues. The V gene lost 5 bases and the J gene lost 2 bases, with 16 bases spanning the gap. The CDR3 reads CASSKGFSNPYEQYF. The DNA of the CDR3 is TGCGCCAGCAGCAAAGGGTTTAGTAACCCCTACGAGCAGTACTTC.